The present T cell receptor (beta chain) was sequenced within a study of spatial heterogeneity in lung cancer (dated by TCRdb to between 2018 and 2021). At the level of the whole study: Beta-chain transcripts were consistently detected in greater numbers than alpha-chain transcripts, which likely reflected higher beta-chain transcript abundance. A strong correlation was found between TCR transcript counts in tumor regions and a T cell transcriptional module score from matched bulk RNA-seq. In the raw uncorrected reads, each unique combination of TCR and UMI appeared more than ten times on average. TCR alpha and beta repertoires were quantitatively compared across multiple tumor regions, matched nontumor lung and blood in non-small cell lung cancer. TCR repertoire features were related to nonsynonymous mutation counts determined by whole-exome sequencing of tumor tissue. At surgery, both alpha and beta chains were TCR-sequenced in 200 to 250 tumor regions, 63 to 80 matched nontumor lung samples and a few dozen PBMC samples. General study outcomes and caveats: The count of ubiquitous expanded TCRs correlated with the count of ubiquitous nonsynonymous mutations, and the count of regional expanded TCRs correlated with the count of regional nonsynonymous mutations. Estimated TCR-seq coverage of tumor T cells was only around 6.7% for alpha chains and approximately 14% for beta chains. Confirming at a functional level the hypothesis that regional TCRs recognize regional mutations was considered to require additional single-cell paired TCR alpha and beta sequencing. The tumor nonsynonymous mutation count correlated with the number of expanded alpha and beta TCRs within the tumor.

The method was 5' RACE. The reads were generated on a NextSeq 500. To allow correction of PCR and sequencing errors, the TCR library protocol tagged every TCR cDNA molecule with a unique molecular identifier. Processing in the source paper ran as follows. Decombinator tools were used for TCR identification, UMI-based error correction and CDR3 extraction. Expanded TCRs were defined as those above a frequency of 2 per 1,000, corresponding to the top 1% of the tumor frequency distribution. Expanded tumor TCRs statistically deemed absent (corrected P<0.05) from at least one tumor region were classed as regional, and all other expanded tumor TCRs were classed as ubiquitous. Renyi diversity was calculated using the R vegan package after each repertoire was subsampled 100 times to 5,000 TCRs. CDR3 similarity networks were constructed using string-kernel similarity of amino acid triplets, with links drawn between CDR3s whose pairwise similarity was above 0.82. TCRdb passed the public sequencing reads through fastp at Q25 and MiXCR, retaining productive beta sequences. Records with the same CDR3 protein are collapsed into one entry carrying the most frequent genes and DNA. V and J calls and clone size were set by TCRdb, not the authors. Across this sample there are around 3,700 distinct CDR3 sequences, with 25% to 30% seen only once. Of the sample, around 23% is held by the ten largest clones.

The CDR3 covers 15 residues, taking in both the cysteine and the phenylalanine. Just the 45-base CDR3 DNA is kept, in frame starting at base 1. Trimmed from V: 4 bases; trimmed from J: 2 bases; junction bases lacking a gene match: 3. In the germline V gene, CDR1 corresponds to SGDLS and CDR2 to YYNGEE. The time point tag for this specimen amounts to: sample taken at primary tumor resection. The donors were some 70 patients from the lung TRACERx cohort who had early-stage, untreated non-small cell lung cancer. TCR sequencing used whole RNA extracted from tumor and nontumor lung tissue, or from cryopreserved PBMC samples, without cell sorting. Only patients for whom sufficient RNA was available from at least two tumor regions were selected for TCR sequencing. Tumor and adjacent nontumor lung specimens were reviewed by a lung pathologist before selection. Concerning this clonotype itself: Which antigen it targets is not known. It has no much larger one-base neighbor in the sample; base qualities were not kept.

Sequences were derived from lung tumor tissue, sampled at surgery. The chain is encoded by TRBV9 joined to TRBJ2-7; 13 bases in the junction line up with TRBD2. The source is a male donor with early-stage non-small cell lung cancer. The sequenced DNA is TGTGCCAGCAGCCCGGGACTAGCGGGACCCTACGAGCAGTACTTC. It codes for CASSPGLAGPYEQYF.